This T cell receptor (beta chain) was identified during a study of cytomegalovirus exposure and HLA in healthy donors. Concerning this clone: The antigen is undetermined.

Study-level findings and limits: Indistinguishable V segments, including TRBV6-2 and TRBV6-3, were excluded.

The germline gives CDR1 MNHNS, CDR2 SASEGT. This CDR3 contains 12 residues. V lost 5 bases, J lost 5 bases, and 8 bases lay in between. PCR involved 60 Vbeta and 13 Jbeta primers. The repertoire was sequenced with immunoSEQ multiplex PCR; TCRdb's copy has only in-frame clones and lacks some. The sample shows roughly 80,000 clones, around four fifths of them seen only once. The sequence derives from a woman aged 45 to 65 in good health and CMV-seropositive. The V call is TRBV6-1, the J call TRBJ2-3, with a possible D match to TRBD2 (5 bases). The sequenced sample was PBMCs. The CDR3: CASSRTVDTQYF. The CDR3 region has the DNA TGTGCCAGCAGTCGGACTGTAGATACGCAGTATTTT.